Presented here are 8 T cell receptor beta chains from one specimen sequenced in a study of CD8 T cells in ankylosing spondylitis (TCRdb year 2017). General study outcomes and caveats: A TCR beta motif made up of about eight highly homologous amino acid variants appeared to be characteristic of blood from ankylosing spondylitis patients.

No antigen has been identified for these receptors. The method behind the library was 5' RACE. TCRdb records Illumina HiSeq 2500 as the sequencer. The public reads were reprocessed in TCRdb via fastp at Q25 and MiXCR, keeping in-frame beta chains. Here each entry gathers all rows of one CDR3 protein and keeps the most common genes and DNA. For this sample there are hundreds of thousands of distinct CDR3 sequences; around 19% appear just once. The ten largest clones represent about 42% of the sample. The specimen sequenced was blood, either unsorted or a sorted T cell fraction (not recorded which). The receptors stem from a male donor with ankylosing spondylitis.

This clonotype was seen a single time. This sequence joins TRBV29-1 and TRBJ2-2; D unclear. The CDR3 runs to 11 residues. Germline V lookup: CDR1 SQVTM, CDR2 ANQGSEA. With 6 bases removed from V and 5 bases from J, the gap between germline ends came to 7 bases. Written as DNA, the CDR3 is TGCAGCGTAGGGCGAACCGGGGAGCTGTTTTTT. Translating gives CSVGRTGELFF.

V usage is TRBV12-3 or TRBV12-4 and J usage is TRBJ1-2; a weak D match, TRBD1 (5 bases). V shed 6 bases and J shed 2 bases, with 13 bases lying between them. This CDR3 has 14 residues. CDR3 loop: CASSRQRPNYGYTF. DNA for the CDR3: TGTGCCAGCAGCCGACAGAGACCAAACTATGGCTACACCTTC.

At least ten counts were recorded for this clonotype. V usage is TRBV4-1 and J usage is TRBJ1-1; D remains ambiguous. The CDR3 loop spans 15 amino acids. CDR1 is MGHRA, CDR2 YSYEKL, per germline. With 4 bases removed from V and 4 bases from J, the gap between germline ends came to 16 bases. CDR3 nucleotides: TGCGCCAGCAGCCGGGTTGTGGAGGCCGTCACTGAAGCTTTCTTT. Translating gives CASSRVVEAVTEAFF.

The table lists this clonotype with a few counts. The chain is built from TRBV5-1 and TRBJ1-1; possible D gene TRBD1, 6 bases. Germline-derived CDR1 and CDR2 are SGHRS and YFSETQ. This CDR3 comprises 18 residues. Trimming took 5 bases from V and 1 from J, leaving 24 bases between them. The CDR3 DNA follows: TGCGCCAGCAGAAGAGGGAGTACGGGGGCAGGAACGAACACTGAAGCTTTCTTT. Its translation is CASRRGSTGAGTNTEAFF.

This clonotype showed up just a few times. V is TRBV6-5 and J is TRBJ1-1, with D maybe TRBD1 (5 bases). Germline assignment: CDR1 MNHEY and CDR2 SVGAGI. Trimming stripped 2 bases from V and 8 bases from J, with 12 bases between. This CDR3 has 13 amino acids. The CDR3 region is CASSYAGPTEAFF. In DNA, the CDR3 is TGTGCCAGCAGTTACGCAGGGCCTACCGAAGCTTTCTTT.

This clonotype was seen a handful of times. The V call is TRBV7-9, the J call TRBJ1-1, with D possibly being TRBD1 (6 bases). This CDR3 comprises 15 residues. CDR1 is SEHNR, CDR2 FQNEAQ, per germline (reference sequence). Trimming removed 0 bases from V and 4 bases from J, with 12 bases in between. CDR3 residues: CASSLAGGSGTEAFF. Written as DNA, the CDR3 is TGTGCCAGCAGCTTAGCGGGGGGCTCGGGCACTGAAGCTTTCTTT.

There are a few counts of this clonotype. The chain carries TRBV20-1 and TRBJ1-1; no definite D call. The CDR3 has 11 amino acids. CDR1 is DFQATT and CDR2 is SNEGSKA in the germline V gene (reference sequence). The CDR3 sequence: CRGETNTEAFF. As DNA, the CDR3 is TGCAGGGGAGAAACGAACACTGAAGCTTTCTTT.

This clonotype was picked up a small number of times. This chain uses TRBV7-9 with TRBJ1-2, with 7 bases identical to TRBD1. Looked up from germline, CDR1 is SEHNR and CDR2 is FQNEAQ (reference sequence). V lost 2 bases to trimming and J lost 0 bases; unmatched junction nucleotides: 6. This CDR3 has 16 residues. CDR3 in DNA: TGTGCCAGCAGCTTACCTGACAGGGCCTCTAACTATGGCTACACCTTC. Residues: CASSLPDRASNYGYTF.